The entry below describes one T cell receptor (beta chain). The junction shows a germline mismatch at one end, possibly a read error. This entry comes from a study of tumor-infiltrating lymphocytes in primary liver carcinoma. For the study at large: Surgeons treated the primary liver carcinoma of the patients by surgical resection.

RNA was extracted from whole blood without cell sorting, alongside germline DNA. The authors made TCR beta cDNA from 500 ng total RNA with a constant-region primer. What produced the TCR beta libraries was three nested multiplex PCR rounds using slightly modified ARM-PCR. A C-beta reverse primer was combined with TRBV1-TRBV30 forward primers in the first two PCR rounds, and each round had 9 to 10 cycles. TCRdb re-called the multiplex PCR reads through MiXCR, storing one row per CDR3 protein. The sample includes about 320,000 distinct CDR3 sequences, 65% of them seen just once. CDR1 and CDR2 (germline): LGHNA, YNFKEQ. This CDR3 is built from 13 residues.

The chain employs TRBV4-2 and TRBJ2-3, with D uncertain. The TCR originated in a man aged 35 to 55 with primary liver carcinoma and hepatitis B virus infection. Specimen: peripheral blood. The CDR3 here is CASSRDDTDTRYF. CDR3 in DNA: TGTGCCAGCAGCCGAGACGACACAGATACGCGGTATTTT.